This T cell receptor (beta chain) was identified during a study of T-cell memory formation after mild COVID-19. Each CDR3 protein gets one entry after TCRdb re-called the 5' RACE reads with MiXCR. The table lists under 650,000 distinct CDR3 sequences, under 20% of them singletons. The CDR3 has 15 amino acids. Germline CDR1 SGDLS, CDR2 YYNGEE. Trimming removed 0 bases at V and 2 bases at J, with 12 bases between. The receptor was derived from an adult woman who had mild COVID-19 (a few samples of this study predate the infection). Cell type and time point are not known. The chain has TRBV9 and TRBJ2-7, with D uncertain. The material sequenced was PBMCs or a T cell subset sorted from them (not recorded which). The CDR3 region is CASSVGGQVTYEQYF. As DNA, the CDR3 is TGTGCCAGCAGCGTAGGGGGTCAAGTCACCTACGAGCAGTACTTC. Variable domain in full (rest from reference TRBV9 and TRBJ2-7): DSGVTQTPKHLITATGQRVTLRCSPRSGDLSVYWYQQSLDQGLQFLIQYYNGEERAKGNILERFSAQQFPDLHSELNLSSLELGDSALYFCASSVGGQVTYEQYFGPGTRLTVT.